These T cell receptor beta chains were read from a single sample in a study of spatial heterogeneity in lung cancer. TCRdb ran MiXCR on the 5' RACE reads and lists one entry per CDR3 protein. This sample has around 4,800 distinct CDR3 sequences, with approximately 24% found just once. Specimen: lung tumor tissue, collected at surgery. The source is a male donor with early-stage non-small cell lung cancer. The CDR3 runs from the conserved cysteine through the conserved F or W. The order of the fields is D gene, clone size, J gene, V gene, CDR3 protein, CDR3 DNA. The D gene is left open where the match is weak. Clone size is shown for a subset of rows, as once, few, many or a class of expanded clone.

NA	few	TRBJ2-1	TRBV6-5	CASGPGQLTRNEQFF	TGTGCCAGCGGTCCAGGACAGCTAACGAGGAATGAGCAGTTCTTC
NA	NA	TRBJ1-2	TRBV28	CASSFGPANYGYTF	TGTGCCAGCAGTTTCGGACCAGCTAACTATGGCTACACCTTC
TRBD2	many	TRBJ2-3	TRBV7-7	CASSPGTSGGTDTQYF	TGTGCCAGCAGCCCGGGGACTAGCGGGGGCACAGATACGCAGTATTTT
NA	few	TRBJ2-1	TRBV5-1	CASSYGTYSYNEQFF	TGCGCCAGTTCGTACGGGACTTACTCCTACAATGAGCAGTTCTTC
NA	NA	TRBJ2-1	TRBV29-1	CSVGATVYNEQFF	TGCAGCGTTGGGGCAACCGTCTACAATGAGCAGTTCTTC
NA	NA	TRBJ2-5	TRBV7-8	CASSTTSPETQYF	TGTGCCAGCAGCACAACATCCCCGGAGACCCAGTACTTC
NA	NA	TRBJ2-2	TRBV14	CASSPWATTGELFF	TGTGCCAGCAGCCCGTGGGCAACCACCGGGGAGCTGTTTTTT
TRBD1	NA	TRBJ2-2	TRBV18	CASSQSGQGSTGELFF	TGTGCCAGCTCACAGTCCGGACAGGGCAGCACCGGGGAGCTGTTTTTT
TRBD1	NA	TRBJ1-2	TRBV7-2	CASSLEGQGNYGYTF	TGTGCCAGCAGCTTGGAGGGACAGGGGAACTATGGCTACACCTTC
NA	few	TRBJ2-5	TRBV7-2	CASSLAGLDQETQYF	TGTGCCAGCAGCTTAGCTGGACTCGACCAAGAGACCCAGTACTTC
NA	NA	TRBJ1-5	TRBV6-1	CASGHQPQHF	TGTGCCAGCGGGCATCAGCCCCAGCATTTT
TRBD2	NA	TRBJ2-7	TRBV23-1	CASSRGTTNPYEQYF	TGCGCCAGCAGTCGAGGGACTACCAACCCCTACGAGCAGTACTTC
NA	many	TRBJ1-3	TRBV7-2	CASSLDGRSSGNTIYF	TGTGCCAGCAGCTTAGACGGCAGGAGCTCTGGAAACACCATATATTTT
NA	NA	TRBJ1-5	TRBV6-2/TRBV6-3	CATRAPNQPQHF	TGTGCCACCAGGGCCCCCAATCAGCCCCAGCATTTT
TRBD2	medium-sized	TRBJ2-5	TRBV7-8	CARELAGASLETQYF	TGTGCCAGAGAATTAGCGGGGGCCTCCCTCGAGACCCAGTACTTC
TRBD1	few	TRBJ1-1	TRBV7-6	CASSYLGGLRPEAFF	TGTGCCAGCAGCTACCTAGGGGGCCTAAGGCCTGAAGCTTTCTTT
NA	medium-sized	TRBJ2-3	TRBV28	CASSLRDSGTDTQYF	TGTGCCAGCAGTCTGCGGGATAGCGGCACAGATACGCAGTATTTT
NA	many	TRBJ2-4	TRBV29-1	CSVEGTMANIQYF	TGCAGCGTTGAGGGTACCATGGCCAACATTCAGTACTTC
NA	NA	TRBJ1-1	TRBV2	CASSRQERSTEAFF	TGTGCCAGCAGTAGACAGGAGAGATCCACTGAAGCTTTCTTT
TRBD2	NA	TRBJ2-3	TRBV29-1	CSVETGTSGSIGDTQYF	TGCAGCGTCGAAACCGGGACTAGCGGGAGTATCGGAGATACGCAGTATTTT
NA	medium-sized	TRBJ2-7	TRBV5-6	CASSLGVWAGPSYEQYF	TGTGCCAGCAGCTTGGGTGTCTGGGCGGGACCCTCCTACGAGCAGTACTTC
NA	many	TRBJ2-2	TRBV20-1	CSARSQAAGELFF	TGCAGTGCTAGAAGTCAGGCAGCCGGGGAGCTGTTTTTT
TRBD1	NA	TRBJ1-5	TRBV10-3	CAISGTADQPQHF	TGTGCCATCAGCGGGACAGCGGATCAGCCCCAGCATTTT
TRBD2	NA	TRBJ2-5	TRBV5-1	CASSSWTSGQETQYF	TGCGCCAGCAGCTCCTGGACTAGCGGACAAGAGACCCAGTACTTC
NA	many	TRBJ1-6	TRBV10-3	CAISESISTLHF	TGTGCCATCAGTGAGTCCATCTCCACCCTCCACTTT
NA	few	TRBJ2-5	TRBV5-6	CASSFTDQETQYF	TGTGCCAGCAGCTTCACAGACCAAGAGACCCAGTACTTC
NA	NA	TRBJ2-7	TRBV28	CASSLARQNEQYF	TGTGCCAGCAGTCTAGCGCGACAGAACGAGCAGTACTTC
TRBD1	large	TRBJ2-7	TRBV29-1	CSVADRVNEQYF	TGCAGCGTTGCGGACAGGGTCAACGAGCAGTACTTC
NA	NA	TRBJ1-1	TRBV7-6	CASSAFSGTTNTEAFF	TGTGCCAGCTCTGCTTTTTCCGGGACGACAAACACTGAAGCTTTCTTT
TRBD1	NA	TRBJ1-1	TRBV7-3	CASSPGGATPEAFF	TGTGCCAGCAGCCCAGGGGGCGCTACCCCTGAAGCTTTCTTT
NA	NA	TRBJ1-5	TRBV28	CASRGRGPQHF	TGTGCCAGCAGGGGCCGGGGGCCCCAGCATTTT
NA	NA	TRBJ2-5	TRBV20-1	CSARDGGSGSLPETQYF	TGCAGTGCTAGAGATGGGGGTAGCGGTTCCCTTCCAGAGACCCAGTACTTC
NA	medium-sized	TRBJ1-2	TRBV28	CASSLGQPKGYTF	TGTGCCAGCAGTTTGGGCCAGCCAAAAGGCTACACCTTC
TRBD1	NA	TRBJ2-7	TRBV18	CASSPDRGGSLEQYF	TGTGCCAGCTCACCTGACAGGGGGGGTTCTCTCGAGCAGTACTTC
NA	large	TRBJ2-7	TRBV5-4	CASSLTLGYEQYF	TGTGCCAGCAGCCTTACCCTGGGCTACGAGCAGTACTTC